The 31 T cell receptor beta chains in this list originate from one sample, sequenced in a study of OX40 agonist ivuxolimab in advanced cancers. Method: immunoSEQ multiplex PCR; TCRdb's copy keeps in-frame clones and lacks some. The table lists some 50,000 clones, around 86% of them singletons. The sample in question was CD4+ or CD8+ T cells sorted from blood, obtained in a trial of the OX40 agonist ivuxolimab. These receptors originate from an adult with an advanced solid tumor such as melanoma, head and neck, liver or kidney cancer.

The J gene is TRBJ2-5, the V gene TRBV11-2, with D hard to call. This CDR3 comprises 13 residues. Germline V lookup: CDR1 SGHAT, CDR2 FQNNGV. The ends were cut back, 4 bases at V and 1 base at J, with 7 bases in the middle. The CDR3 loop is CASSSLPQETQYF. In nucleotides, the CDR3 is TGTGCCAGCAGCTCCTTACCCCAAGAGACCCAGTACTTC.

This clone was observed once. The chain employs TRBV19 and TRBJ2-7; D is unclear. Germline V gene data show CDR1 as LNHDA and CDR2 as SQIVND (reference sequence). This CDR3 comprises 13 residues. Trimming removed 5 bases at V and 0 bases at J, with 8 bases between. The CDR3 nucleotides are TGTGCCAGTAGTGAACAGCACTCCTACGAGCAGTACTTC. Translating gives CASSEQHSYEQYF.

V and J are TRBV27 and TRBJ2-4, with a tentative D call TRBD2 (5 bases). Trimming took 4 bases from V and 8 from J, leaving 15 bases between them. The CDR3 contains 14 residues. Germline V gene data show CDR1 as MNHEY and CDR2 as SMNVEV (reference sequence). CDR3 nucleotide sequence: TGTGCCAGCAGTTCGGACTCTAGGAGAGACATTCAGTACTTC. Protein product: CASSSDSRRDIQYF.

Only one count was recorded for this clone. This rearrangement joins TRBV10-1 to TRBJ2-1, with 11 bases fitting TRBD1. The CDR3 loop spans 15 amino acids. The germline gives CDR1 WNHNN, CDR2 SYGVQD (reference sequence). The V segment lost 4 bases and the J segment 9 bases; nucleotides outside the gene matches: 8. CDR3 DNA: TGCGCCAGCAGTGCCGGGACAGGGGGTTACGGTGAGCAGTTCTTC. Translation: CASSAGTGGYGEQFF.

CDR3 sequence reads: CASPGQGKGDGYTF. As DNA, the CDR3 is TGTGCCAGTCCGGGACAGGGGAAAGGGGATGGCTACACCTTC. This chain links TRBV2 with TRBJ1-2; 10 bases are a match to TRBD1. CDR1 and CDR2 from the germline V gene are SNHLY and FYNNEI. The CDR3 consists of 14 residues. Losses at the gene ends were 9 bases for V and 6 bases for J; bases not matched to a gene: 10.

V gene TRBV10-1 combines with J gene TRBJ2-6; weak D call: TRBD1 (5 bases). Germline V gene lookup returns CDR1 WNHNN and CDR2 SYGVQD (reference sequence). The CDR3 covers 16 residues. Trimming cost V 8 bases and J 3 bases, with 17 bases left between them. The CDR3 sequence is CASHVLGADGANVLTF. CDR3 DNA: TGCGCCAGCCATGTCCTAGGGGCGGATGGGGCCAACGTCCTGACTTTC.

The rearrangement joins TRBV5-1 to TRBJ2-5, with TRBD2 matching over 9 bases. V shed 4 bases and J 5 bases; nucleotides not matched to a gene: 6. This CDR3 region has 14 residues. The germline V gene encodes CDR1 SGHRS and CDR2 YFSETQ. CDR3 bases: TGCGCCAGCAGCCTTAGCGGGAGCTTTGAGACCCAGTACTTC. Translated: CASSLSGSFETQYF.

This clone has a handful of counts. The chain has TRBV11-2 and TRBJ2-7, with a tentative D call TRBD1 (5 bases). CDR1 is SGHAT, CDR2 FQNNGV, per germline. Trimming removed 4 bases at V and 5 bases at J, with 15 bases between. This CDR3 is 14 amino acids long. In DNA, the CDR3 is TGTGCCAGCAGCTCTCGGGCCGAAGGGGACGAGCAGTACTTC. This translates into CASSSRAEGDEQYF.

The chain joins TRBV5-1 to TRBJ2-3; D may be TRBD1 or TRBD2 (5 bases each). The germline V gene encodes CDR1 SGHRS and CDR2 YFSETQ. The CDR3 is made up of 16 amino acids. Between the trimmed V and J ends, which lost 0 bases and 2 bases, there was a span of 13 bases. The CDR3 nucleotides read TGCGCCAGCAGCTTGGGCTGGGACCGACCCACAGATACGCAGTATTTT. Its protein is CASSLGWDRPTDTQYF.

Written as DNA, the CDR3 is TGTGCCAGCAGTTACGTGGGACATAACACAGATACGCAGTATTTT. Its protein product is CASSYVGHNTDTQYF. The rearrangement uses TRBV6-5 and TRBJ2-3, with a tentative D call TRBD1 (6 bases). V shed 2 bases and J shed 2 bases, with 11 bases lying between them. The germline V gene has CDR1 MNHEY and CDR2 SVGAGI. The CDR3 is 15 amino acids.

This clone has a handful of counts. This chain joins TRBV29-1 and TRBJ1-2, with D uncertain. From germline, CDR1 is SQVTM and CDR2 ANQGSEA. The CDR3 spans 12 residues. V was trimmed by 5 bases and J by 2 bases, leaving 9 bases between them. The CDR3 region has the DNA TGCAGCGTTTGGAGGGCGAACTATGGCTACACCTTC. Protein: CSVWRANYGYTF.

The CDR3 is CASSLVSQGLAANTGELFF. CDR3 coding DNA: TGCGCCAGCAGCTTGGTTTCACAGGGACTCGCCGCGAACACCGGGGAGCTGTTTTTT. The chain combines TRBV5-1 with TRBJ2-2; TRBD1 or TRBD2 may be the D gene (6 bases each). CDR1 is SGHRS, CDR2 YFSETQ, per germline. This CDR3 contains 19 residues. Trimming shortened V by 0 bases and J by 0 bases, and 18 bases separated the two germline ends. Full variable domain (remainder filled in from reference TRBV5-1 and TRBJ2-2): KAGVTQTPRYLIKTRGQQVTLSCSPISGHRSVSWYQQTPGQGLQFLFEYFSETQRNKGNFPGRFSGRQFSNSRSEMNVSTLELGDSALYLCASSLVSQGLAANTGELFFGEGSRLTVL.

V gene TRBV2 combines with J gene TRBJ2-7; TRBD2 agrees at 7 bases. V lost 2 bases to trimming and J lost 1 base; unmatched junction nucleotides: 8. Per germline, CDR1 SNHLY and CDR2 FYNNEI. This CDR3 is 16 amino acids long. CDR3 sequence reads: CASSERRPGLSYEQYF. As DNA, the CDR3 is TGTGCCAGCAGTGAACGCCGACCGGGACTATCCTACGAGCAGTACTTC.

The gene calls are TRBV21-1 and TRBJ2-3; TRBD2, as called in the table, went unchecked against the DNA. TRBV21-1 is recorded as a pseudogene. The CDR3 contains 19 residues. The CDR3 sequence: CASSKATAEREENTDTQYF. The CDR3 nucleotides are TGTGCCAGCAGCAAAGCAACTGCTGAGCGGGAGGAGAACACAGATACGCAGTATTTT.

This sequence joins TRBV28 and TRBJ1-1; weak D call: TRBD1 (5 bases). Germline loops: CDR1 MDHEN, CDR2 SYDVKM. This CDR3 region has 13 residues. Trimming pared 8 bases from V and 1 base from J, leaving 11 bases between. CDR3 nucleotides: TGTGCCAGCCGTGGGACTGAGAACACTGAAGCTTTCTTT. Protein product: CASRGTENTEAFF.

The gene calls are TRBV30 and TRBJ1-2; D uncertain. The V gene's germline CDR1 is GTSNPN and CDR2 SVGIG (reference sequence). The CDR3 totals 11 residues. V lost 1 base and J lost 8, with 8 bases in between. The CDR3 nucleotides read TGTGCCTGGAGTGCCAGAAAAGGCTACACCTTC. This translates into CAWSARKGYTF.

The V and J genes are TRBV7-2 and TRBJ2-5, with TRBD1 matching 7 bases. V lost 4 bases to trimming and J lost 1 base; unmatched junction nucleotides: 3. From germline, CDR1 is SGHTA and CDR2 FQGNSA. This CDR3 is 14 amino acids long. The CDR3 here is CASSSQGFQETQYF. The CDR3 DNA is TGTGCCAGCAGCTCACAGGGGTTCCAAGAGACCCAGTACTTC.

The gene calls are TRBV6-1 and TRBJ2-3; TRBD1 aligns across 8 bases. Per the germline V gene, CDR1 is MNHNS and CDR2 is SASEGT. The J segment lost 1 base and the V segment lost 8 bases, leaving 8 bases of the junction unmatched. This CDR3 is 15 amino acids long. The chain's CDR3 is CASLQSTGGTDTQYF. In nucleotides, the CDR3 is TGTGCCAGCCTTCAATCGACAGGGGGCACAGATACGCAGTATTTT.

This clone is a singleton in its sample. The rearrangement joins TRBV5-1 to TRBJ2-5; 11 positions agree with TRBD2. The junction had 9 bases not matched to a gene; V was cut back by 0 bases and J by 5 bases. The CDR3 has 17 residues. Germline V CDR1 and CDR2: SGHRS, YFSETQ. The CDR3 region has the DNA TGCGCCAGCAGCTTGGTTGATAGCGGGAGGGCCGGGGAGACCCAGTACTTC. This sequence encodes CASSLVDSGRAGETQYF.

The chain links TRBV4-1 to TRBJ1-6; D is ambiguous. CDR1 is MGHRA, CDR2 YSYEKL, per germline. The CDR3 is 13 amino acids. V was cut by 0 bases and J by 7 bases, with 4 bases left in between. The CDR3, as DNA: TGCGCCAGCAGCCAAGATACGAATTCACCCCTCCACTTT. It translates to CASSQDTNSPLHF.

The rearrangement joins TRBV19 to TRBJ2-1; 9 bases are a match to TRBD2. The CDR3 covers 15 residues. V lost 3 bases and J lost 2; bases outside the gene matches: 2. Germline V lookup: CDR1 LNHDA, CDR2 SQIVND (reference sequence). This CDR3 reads CASSMGGRAYNEQFF. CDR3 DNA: TGTGCCAGTAGTATGGGCGGGAGGGCCTACAATGAGCAGTTCTTC.

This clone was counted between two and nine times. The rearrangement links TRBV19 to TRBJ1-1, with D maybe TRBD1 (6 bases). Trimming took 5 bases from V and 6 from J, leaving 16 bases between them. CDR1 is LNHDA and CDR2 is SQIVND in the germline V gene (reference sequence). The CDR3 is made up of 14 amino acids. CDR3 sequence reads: CASSPSTGSSEAFF. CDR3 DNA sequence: TGTGCCAGTAGTCCCTCGACAGGCTCCTCTGAAGCTTTCTTT.

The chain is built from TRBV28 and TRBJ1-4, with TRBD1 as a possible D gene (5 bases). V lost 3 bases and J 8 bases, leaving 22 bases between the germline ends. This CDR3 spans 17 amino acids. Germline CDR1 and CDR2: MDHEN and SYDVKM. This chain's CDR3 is CASSFYSIARQGEKLFF. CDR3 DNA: TGTGCCAGCAGTTTTTATTCAATCGCGAGGCAGGGCGAAAAACTGTTTTTT. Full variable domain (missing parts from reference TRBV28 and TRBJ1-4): DVKVTQSSRYLVKRTGEKVFLECVQDMDHENMFWYRQDPGLGLRLIYFSYDVKMKEKGDIPEGYSVSREKKERFSLILESASTNQTSMYLCASSFYSIARQGEKLFFGSGTQLSVL.

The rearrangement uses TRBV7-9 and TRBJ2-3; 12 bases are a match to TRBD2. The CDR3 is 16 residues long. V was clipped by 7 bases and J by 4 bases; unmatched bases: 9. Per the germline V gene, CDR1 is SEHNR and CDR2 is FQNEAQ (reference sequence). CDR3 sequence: CASISPSGRGPDTQYF. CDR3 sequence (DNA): TGTGCCAGCATCTCCCCTAGCGGGAGGGGGCCAGATACGCAGTATTTT. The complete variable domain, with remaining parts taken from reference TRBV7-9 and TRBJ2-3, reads DTGVSQNPRHKITKRGQNVTFRCDPISEHNRLYWYRQTLGQGPEFLTYFQNEAQLEKSRLLSDRFSAERPKGSFSTLEIQRTEQGDSAMYLCASISPSGRGPDTQYFGPGTRLTVL.

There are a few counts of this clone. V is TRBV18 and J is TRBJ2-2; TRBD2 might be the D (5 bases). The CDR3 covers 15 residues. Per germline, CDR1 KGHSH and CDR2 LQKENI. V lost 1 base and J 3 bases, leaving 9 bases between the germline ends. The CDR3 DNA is TGTGCCAGCTCACCACTCGGGATATACACCGGGGAGCTGTTTTTT. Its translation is CASSPLGIYTGELFF.

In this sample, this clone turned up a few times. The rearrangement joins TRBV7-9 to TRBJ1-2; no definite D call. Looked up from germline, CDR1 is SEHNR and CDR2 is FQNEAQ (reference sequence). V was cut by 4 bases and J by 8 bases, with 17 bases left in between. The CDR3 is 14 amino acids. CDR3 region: CASSSTGATWGYTF. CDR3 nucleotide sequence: TGTGCCAGCAGCTCGACGGGAGCCACTTGGGGCTACACCTTC.

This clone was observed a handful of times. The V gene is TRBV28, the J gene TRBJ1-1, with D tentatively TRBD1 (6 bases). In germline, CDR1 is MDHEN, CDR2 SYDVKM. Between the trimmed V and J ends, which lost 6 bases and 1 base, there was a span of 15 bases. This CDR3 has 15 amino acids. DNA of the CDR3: TGTGCCAGCAGCCCTCCAGGACAGTGGAACACTGAAGCTTTCTTT. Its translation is CASSPPGQWNTEAFF.

The CDR3, as DNA: TGTGCCAGCAGCTTAGCCCCACATCAGCCCCAGCATTTT. Translated, it gives CASSLAPHQPQHF. V usage is TRBV11-1 and J usage is TRBJ1-5; D not certain. This CDR3 region has 13 residues. V lost 0 bases to trimming and J lost 5 bases, with 5 bases between them. The germline gives CDR1 SGHAT, CDR2 FQDESV (reference sequence).

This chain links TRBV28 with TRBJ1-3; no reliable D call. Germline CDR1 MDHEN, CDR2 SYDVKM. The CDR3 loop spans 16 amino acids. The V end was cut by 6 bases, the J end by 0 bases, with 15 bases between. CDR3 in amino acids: CASRNSDGYSGNTIYF. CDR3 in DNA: TGTGCCAGCAGAAATTCGGACGGATACTCTGGAAACACCATATATTTT.

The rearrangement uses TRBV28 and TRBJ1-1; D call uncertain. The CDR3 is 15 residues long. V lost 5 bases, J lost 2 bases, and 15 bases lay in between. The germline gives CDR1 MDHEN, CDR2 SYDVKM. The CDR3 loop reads CASSPGPSGNTEAFF. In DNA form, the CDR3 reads TGTGCCAGCAGTCCTGGACCCTCGGGAAACACTGAAGCTTTCTTT.

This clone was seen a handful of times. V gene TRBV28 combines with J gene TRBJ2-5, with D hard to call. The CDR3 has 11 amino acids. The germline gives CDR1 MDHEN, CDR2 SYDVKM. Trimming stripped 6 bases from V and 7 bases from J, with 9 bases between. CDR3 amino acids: CASSPRRTQYF. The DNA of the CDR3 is TGTGCCAGCAGCCCCAGGAGGACCCAGTACTTC.